This is a list of T cell receptor beta chains from one sample in a study of siplizumab effects on memory and regulatory T cells. The assay was immunoSEQ multiplex PCR, and TCRdb's table has in-frame clones only and misses some. This table has about 100,000 clones, 91% appearing once. Sequencing input: CD4+ T cells sorted from blood. These receptors all stem from a human donor in good health. Each CDR3 is given without its conserved first and last residue. The order of the fields is J gene, V gene, clone size, CDR3 protein. A row's size may be missing; if present it is once, few, many or a size class.

>TRBJ1-5|TRBV28|-
ASSDPPLGGQPQH
>TRBJ2-5|TRBV28|-
ASSSGGGGGQKTQY
>TRBJ2-1|TRBV10-2|-
ASSEGYNEQF
>TRBJ1-5|TRBV6-6|-
ASSYLATDQPQH
>TRBJ2-1|TRBV9|-
ASSVESWWYNEQF
>TRBJ1-1|TRBV7-2|-
ASSLSLNTEAF
>TRBJ2-6|TRBV19|-
ASSIRAGAGANVLT
>TRBJ1-1|TRBV5-1|-
ASSFSGRMNTEAF
>TRBJ2-5|TRBV5-1|once
ASSGGGGIETQY
>TRBJ2-5|TRBV5-4|once
ASSADQETQY
>TRBJ1-4|TRBV5-1|-
ASSSGPGTNEKLF
>TRBJ1-2|TRBV28|-
ASSVIQGNYGYT
>TRBJ1-1|TRBV6-5|-
ASSYTTGNTEAF
>TRBJ1-1|TRBV6-1|-
ASPRVIGGSTEAF
>TRBJ1-2|TRBV18|-
ASSLGQGLGYGYT
>TRBJ1-2|TRBV28|-
ASSPPGHLQGDGYT
>TRBJ1-2|TRBV5-4|-
ASSPDGFYGYT
>TRBJ1-4|TRBV18|once
ASSPVGASATNEKLF
>TRBJ2-3|TRBV2|-
ASSDTRGTDTQY
>TRBJ2-6|TRBV27|-
ASSPTPIGAGANVLT
>TRBJ2-3|TRBV18|-
ASSPPGEGTDTQY
>TRBJ2-3|TRBV30|few
AWSYPGGRDTQY
>TRBJ1-1|TRBV5-1|-
ASSLEPGPEAF
>TRBJ2-3|TRBV4-1|few
ASSQDKFSGGLSTDTQY
>TRBJ2-7|TRBV7-9|-
ASSLFNEQY
>TRBJ2-1|TRBV5-8|-
ASSFIRGGVFVNEQF
>TRBJ1-2|TRBV6-5|-
ASSRTANYGYT
>TRBJ2-2|TRBV6-4|-
ASSNQGGSNTGELF
>TRBJ2-7|TRBV2|-
ASSEAGSGGEQY
>TRBJ1-2|TRBV6-1|-
ASFGLGGNGYT
>TRBJ2-2|TRBV21-1|-
ASSKAASGGAGELF
>TRBJ1-2|TRBV19|-
ASTLEGQGARYYGYT
>TRBJ2-1|TRBV7-2|once
ASTPDRNSNEQF
>TRBJ1-1|TRBV7-3|-
ASSLYGSGTEAF
>TRBJ2-5|TRBV29-1|once
SVGGTRGETQY
>TRBJ2-3|TRBV9|-
ASSVGGLGADTQY
>TRBJ2-1|TRBV6-5|-
ATLGRGRPEQF
>TRBJ2-5|TRBV20-1|-
SPGRQETQY
>TRBJ1-2|TRBV5-6|-
ASSLPANYGYT
>TRBJ2-5|TRBV28|-
ASSLPGQVQETQY
>TRBJ2-1|TRBV5-1|-
ASSLPAGGYNEQF
>TRBJ2-3|TRBV5-1|-
ASSLAFGLGTDTQY
>TRBJ2-4|TRBV2|once
ASSTRRQAKNIQY
>TRBJ1-5|TRBV5-5|-
ASSVQEGQPQH
>TRBJ2-1|TRBV10-3|-
AISEGGGSARNEQF
>TRBJ1-2|TRBV30|-
AWSPSSYGYT
>TRBJ1-1|TRBV30|-
AWGRDRKKAF
>TRBJ1-4|TRBV5-1|-
ASSLSGGYEKLF